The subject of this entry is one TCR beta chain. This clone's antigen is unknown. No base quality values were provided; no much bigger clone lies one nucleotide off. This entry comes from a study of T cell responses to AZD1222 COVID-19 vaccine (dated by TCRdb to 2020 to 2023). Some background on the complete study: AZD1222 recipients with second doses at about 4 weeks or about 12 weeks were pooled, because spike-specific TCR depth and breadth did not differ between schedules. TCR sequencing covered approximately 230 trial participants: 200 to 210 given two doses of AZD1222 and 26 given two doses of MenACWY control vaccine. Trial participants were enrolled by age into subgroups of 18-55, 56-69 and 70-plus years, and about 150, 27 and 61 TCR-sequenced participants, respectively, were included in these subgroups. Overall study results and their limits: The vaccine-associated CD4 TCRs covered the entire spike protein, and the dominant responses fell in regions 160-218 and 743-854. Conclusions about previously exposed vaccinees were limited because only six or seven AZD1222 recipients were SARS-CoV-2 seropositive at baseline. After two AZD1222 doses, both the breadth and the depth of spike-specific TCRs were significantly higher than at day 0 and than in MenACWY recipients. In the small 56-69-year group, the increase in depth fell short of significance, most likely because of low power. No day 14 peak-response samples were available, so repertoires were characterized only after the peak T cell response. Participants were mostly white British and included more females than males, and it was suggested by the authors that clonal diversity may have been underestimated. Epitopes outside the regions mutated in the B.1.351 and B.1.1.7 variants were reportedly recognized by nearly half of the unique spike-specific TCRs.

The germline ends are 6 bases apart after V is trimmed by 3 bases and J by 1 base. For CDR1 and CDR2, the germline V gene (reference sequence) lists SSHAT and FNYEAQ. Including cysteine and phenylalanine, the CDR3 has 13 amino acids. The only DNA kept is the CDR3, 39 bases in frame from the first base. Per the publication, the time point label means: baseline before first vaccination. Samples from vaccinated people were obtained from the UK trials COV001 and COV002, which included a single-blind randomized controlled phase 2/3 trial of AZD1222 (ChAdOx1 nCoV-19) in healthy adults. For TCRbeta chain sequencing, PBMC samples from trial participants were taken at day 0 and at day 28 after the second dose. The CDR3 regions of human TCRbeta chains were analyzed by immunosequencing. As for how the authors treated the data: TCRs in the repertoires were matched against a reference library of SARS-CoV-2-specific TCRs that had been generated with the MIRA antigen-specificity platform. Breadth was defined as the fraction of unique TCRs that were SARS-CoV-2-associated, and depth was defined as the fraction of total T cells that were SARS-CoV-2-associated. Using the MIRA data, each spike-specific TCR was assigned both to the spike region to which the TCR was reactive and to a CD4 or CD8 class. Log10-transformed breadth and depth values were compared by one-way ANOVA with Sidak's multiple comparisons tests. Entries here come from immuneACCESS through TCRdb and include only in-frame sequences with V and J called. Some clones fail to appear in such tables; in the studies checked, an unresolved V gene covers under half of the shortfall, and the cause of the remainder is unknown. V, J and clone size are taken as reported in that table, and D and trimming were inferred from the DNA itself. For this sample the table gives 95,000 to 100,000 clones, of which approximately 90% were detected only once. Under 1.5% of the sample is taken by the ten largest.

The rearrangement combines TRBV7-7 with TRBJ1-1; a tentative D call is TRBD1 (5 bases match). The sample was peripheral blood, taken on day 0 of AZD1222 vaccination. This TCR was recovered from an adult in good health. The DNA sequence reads TGTGCCAGCAGCTTGGGGACGAACACTGAAGCTTTCTTT. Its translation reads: CASSLGTNTEAFF.